The source of this T cell receptor (beta chain) is a study of T cells in Graves' hyperthyroidism and ophthalmopathy. No ophthalmopathy progression within 18 months constituted stable Graves' hyperthyroidism. Amplified TCR beta CDR3 regions came from RNA transcripts. HTBI primers were the set used in a first-round RT-PCR of the TCR CDR3. Each CDR3 protein gets one entry after TCRdb re-called the multiplex PCR reads with MiXCR. The sample lists 210,000 or so distinct CDR3 sequences; more than 15% were seen once. Germline CDR1 and CDR2: SGHRS and YFSETQ. The length of the CDR3 is 13 residues. V lost 0 bases and J lost 7, with 8 bases in between.

The sequence derives from a man aged 45 to 65 with Graves' hyperthyroidism. Sequences were obtained from blood. The chain couples TRBV5-1 to TRBJ2-1; no definite D call. The CDR3 DNA reads TGCGCCAGCAGCTTGGAGGGATTGAATGAGCAGTTCTTC. Amino acid sequence: CASSLEGLNEQFF.